A single sample is the source of the 32 T cell receptor beta chains below, sequenced in a study of low-dose radiotherapy and immunotherapy resistance in tumors. With TRAV- and TRBV-specific primers, first-strand cDNA was made, covering the alpha and beta chains. The authors amplified TCRs for approximately 20 PCR cycles with a constant-region primer and a V-primer adapter. TCRdb fed the reads into MiXCR, producing one record per CDR3 protein. The sample yields about 64,000 distinct CDR3 sequences, more than 25% seen once. This sample's time point: before trial treatment. This specimen consisted of PBMCs, obtained before treatment. These receptors originate from a male donor with rectosigmoid adenocarcinoma.

This clonotype was observed many times. V is TRBV7-9 and J is TRBJ1-5, with no clear D. Trimming cost V 11 bases and J 0 bases, with 14 bases left between them. The CDR3 covers 14 residues. The germline V gene has CDR1 SEHNR and CDR2 FQNEAQ (reference sequence). CDR3 sequence: CASQLPDSNQPQHF. DNA for the CDR3: TGTGCCTCTCAGCTTCCTGATAGCAATCAGCCCCAGCATTTT.

The chain carries TRBV28 and TRBJ1-2; 8 positions match TRBD1. The J segment lost 3 bases and the V segment lost 6 bases, leaving 6 bases of the junction unmatched. This CDR3 has 14 residues. Germline assignment: CDR1 MDHEN and CDR2 SYDVKM. CDR3 DNA: TGTGCCAGCAGCTCCGACAGGGGACACTATGGCTACACCTTC. Translation gives CASSSDRGHYGYTF.

As to this clonotype: Given a far larger clone just one base away, this is likely a sequencing read error. The chain couples TRBV29-1 to TRBJ2-1; the D gene is possibly TRBD2 (5 bases). The CDR3 contains 11 residues. The germline V gene encodes CDR1 SQVTM and CDR2 ANQGSEA. DNA for the CDR3: TGCAGTGCTAGCCCGGGCTACGAGCAGTTCTTC. It encodes CSASPGYEQFF.

This clonotype was seen many times. The chain links TRBV11-2 to TRBJ2-1; D is possibly TRBD2 (5 bases). CDR3 length: 14 residues. Germline lookup yields CDR1 SGHAT and CDR2 FQNNGV. Between the trimmed V and J ends, which lost 5 bases and 3 bases, there was a span of 11 bases. The CDR3 nucleotides are TGTGCCAGCAGCCCAGCCGGACTCTACAATGAGCAGTTCTTC. The encoded protein is CASSPAGLYNEQFF.

This clonotype was observed at least ten times. The rearrangement links TRBV28 to TRBJ2-4; possibly TRBD1 for D (6 bases). The CDR3 loop spans 20 amino acids. Trimming stripped 6 bases from V and 0 bases from J, with 27 bases between. Germline CDR1 MDHEN, CDR2 SYDVKM. CDR3 sequence: CASSLLQGHPGDPAKNIQYF. CDR3 nucleotides: TGTGCCAGCAGCCTCCTCCAGGGGCACCCAGGGGATCCAGCCAAAAACATTCAGTACTTC.

To note about this clonotype: It is likely a read error, because the conserved phenylalanine at the end of the CDR3 is missing. The V and J genes are TRBV12-3 or TRBV12-4 and TRBJ2-3; maybe TRBD2 (6 bases). The CDR3 sequence is 15 residues long. V lost 5 bases, J lost 5 bases, and 17 bases lay in between. CDR3 DNA: TGTGCCAGCAGTCCCTCGGGAGCCGATAGAGATACGCAGTATGTT. It yields the protein CASSPSGADRDTQYV.

This clonotype occurred many times. The J gene is TRBJ2-1, the V gene TRBV5-1, with TRBD2 matching 8 bases. This CDR3 is 17 amino acids long. Germline V gives CDR1 SGHRS, CDR2 YFSETQ. With V trimmed by 0 bases and J by 10 bases, 15 bases remained unmatched. Here the CDR3 DNA reads TGCGCCAGCAGCTTGGCCTTTGCGGGTCCCTCGGGGGGGGAGCAGTTCTTC. Its translation is CASSLAFAGPSGGEQFF.

In its sample, this clonotype was seen many times. V is TRBV20-1 and J is TRBJ2-1; no firm D call. The V gene lost 5 bases and the J gene lost 7 bases, with 9 bases spanning the gap. Germline lookup yields CDR1 DFQATT and CDR2 SNEGSKA (reference sequence). This CDR3 is built from 11 residues. CDR3 protein: CSAPDRNEQFF. The CDR3 DNA is TGCAGTGCTCCCGACCGGAATGAGCAGTTCTTC.

This clonotype was recorded at least ten times. V is TRBV4-2 and J is TRBJ2-1; D gene unclear. Trimming pared 0 bases from V and 2 bases from J, leaving 11 bases between. The CDR3 consists of 16 residues. Germline V CDR1 and CDR2: LGHNA, YNFKEQ. Written as DNA, the CDR3 is TGTGCCAGCAGCCAAGAAGCAGCTGCTACCTACAATGAGCAGTTCTTC. It translates to CASSQEAAATYNEQFF.

This clonotype was counted ten times or more. J is TRBJ1-2 and V is TRBV2, with 11 bases identical to TRBD1. This CDR3 contains 14 residues. V was clipped by 6 bases and J by 3 bases; unmatched bases: 3. Germline CDR1 reads SNHLY; CDR2 reads FYNNEI. As DNA, the CDR3 is TGTGCCAGCAGGGGGACAGGGGGAGACTATGGCTACACCTTC. Protein sequence: CASRGTGGDYGYTF.

As concerns this clonotype: This is likely an artifact of a read error, given a far larger clone one base away. This chain uses TRBV20-1 with TRBJ2-7; no definite D call. CDR3 length equals 18 residues. The V end was cut by 0 bases, the J end by 7 bases, with 28 bases between. The germline V gene has CDR1 DFQATT and CDR2 SNEGSKA (reference sequence). The CDR3 DNA reads as TGCAGTGCTAGAGATTTGGTCACGGACCAAACGGATTACAATGAGCAGTACTTC. Residues: CSARDLVTDQTDYNEQYF.

This clonotype has ten or more counts. The rearrangement links TRBV13 to TRBJ2-1; 13 bases align to TRBD2. From germline, CDR1 is PRHDT and CDR2 FYEKMQ (reference sequence). CDR3 length equals 16 residues. After removal of 0 bases from V and 12 bases from J, the junction contained 8 bases not matched to a gene. CDR3 in DNA: TGTGCCAGCAGCTTAGGCGGGACTAGCGGGATAAAGGGGCAGTTCTTC. Amino acid sequence: CASSLGGTSGIKGQFF.

In its sample, this clonotype was seen many times. The chain uses TRBV5-1 and TRBJ1-2; TRBD1 matches 7 bases. The germline V gene encodes CDR1 SGHRS and CDR2 YFSETQ. The CDR3 runs to 13 residues. J gave up 8 bases and V 2 bases, and 6 bases lay outside the gene matches. The CDR3 DNA reads as TGCGCCAGCAGCTTCAATCAGGGGGACGGCTACACCTTC. It encodes CASSFNQGDGYTF.

In this sample, this clonotype turned up many times. The chain is built from TRBV5-1 and TRBJ2-3, with 7 bases lining up with TRBD2. V shed 4 bases, J shed 1 base, and the junction held 3 bases outside the gene matches. The germline gives CDR1 SGHRS, CDR2 YFSETQ. The CDR3 extends over 14 amino acids. The CDR3 region is CASSRGGGTDTQYF. CDR3 bases: TGCGCCAGCAGCCGTGGGGGGGGCACAGATACGCAGTATTTT.

Worth noting for this clonotype: This sequence is one base from a far larger clone and is likely a read error. The genes are TRBV6-1 and TRBJ2-1, with D perhaps matching TRBD1 or TRBD2 (5 bases each). V lost 10 bases and J 10 bases, leaving 17 bases between the germline ends. The length of the CDR3 is 12 residues. CDR1 and CDR2 from the germline V gene are MNHNS and SASEGT. CDR3 region: CATGRLSVEQFF. CDR3 in DNA: TGTGCCACGGGACGGTTGTCGGTCGAGCAGTTCTTC.

This clonotype was detected many times. The chain links TRBV19 to TRBJ2-5, with 8 positions matching TRBD1. The CDR3 runs 14 residues. Germline V lookup: CDR1 LNHDA, CDR2 SQIVND (reference sequence). J lost 5 bases, V lost 1 base, and 3 bases had no gene match. CDR3 in amino acids: CASSIARTGETQYF. Here the CDR3 DNA reads TGTGCCAGTAGTATAGCGCGGACAGGGGAGACCCAGTACTTC.

This clonotype was recorded at least ten times. The gene calls are TRBV6-6 and TRBJ1-5; 8 bases line up with TRBD1. V trimming: 7 bases; J trimming: 10 bases; junction bases outside the gene matches: 9. The CDR3 extends over 13 amino acids. Germline V gives CDR1 MNHNY, CDR2 SVGAGI (reference sequence). CDR3 loop: CASKDREAAPQHF. In DNA form, the CDR3 reads TGTGCCAGCAAGGACAGGGAGGCCGCCCCCCAGCATTTT.

About this clonotype itself: The likely explanation is a read error, given a far larger clone one base away. The chain uses TRBV5-6 and TRBJ2-7, with D perhaps assigned TRBD1 or TRBD2 (6 bases each). V was shortened by 2 bases and J by 7 bases, with 16 bases between the two germline ends. This CDR3 has 14 residues. Germline V gene lookup returns CDR1 SGHDT and CDR2 YYEEEE. CDR3 in amino acids: CASSFGLGGNEQYF. CDR3 coding DNA: TGTGCCAGCAGCTTCGGCCTGGGGGGCAATGAGCAGTACTTC.

This clonotype was observed a single time. The chain has TRBV28 and TRBJ1-1; possible D gene TRBD1, 5 bases. This CDR3 is built from 12 residues. V was shortened by 2 bases and J by 11 bases, with 12 bases between the two germline ends. The germline gives CDR1 MDHEN, CDR2 SYDVKM. The CDR3: CASSLQWGGAFF. The CDR3 nucleotides read TGTGCCAGCAGTTTACAATGGGGGGGGGCTTTCTTT.

This clonotype turned up a few times. The chain joins TRBV5-1 to TRBJ2-1; TRBD2 is a possible D gene (5 bases). Germline assignment: CDR1 SGHRS and CDR2 YFSETQ. The CDR3 has 15 residues. V was cut by 4 bases and J by 0 bases, with 11 bases left in between. In nucleotides, the CDR3 is TGCGCCAGCAGCGAACGGGATAGCTCCTACAATGAGCAGTTCTTC. This sequence encodes CASSERDSSYNEQFF.

On this clonotype itself: A much larger clone sits a single nucleotide away, making a read error possible. The rearrangement links TRBV7-9 to TRBJ1-1; no clear D. V lost 1 base to trimming and J lost 4 bases, with 7 bases between them. This CDR3 contains 13 residues. Germline assignment: CDR1 SEHNR and CDR2 FQNEAQ (reference sequence). The CDR3: CASSLVASTEAFF. As DNA, the CDR3 is TGTGCCAGCAGCTTAGTAGCCAGCACTGAAGCTTTCTTT.

V gene TRBV2 combines with J gene TRBJ2-7; TRBD2 aligns across 9 bases. The CDR3 is 16 residues long. Germline V gene data show CDR1 as SNHLY and CDR2 as FYNNEI. The trim removed 5 bases at V and 4 bases at J, leaving 12 bases unmatched. The CDR3 bases are TGTGCCAGCAGTATCTCTTCCGGACTAGCGATTTACGAGCAGTACTTC. It codes for CASSISSGLAIYEQYF. Full variable domain (remainder filled in from reference TRBV2 and TRBJ2-7): EPEVTQTPSHQVTQMGQEVILRCVPISNHLYFYWYRQILGQKVEFLVSFYNNEISEKSEIFDDQFSVERPDGSNFTLKIRSTKLEDSAMYFCASSISSGLAIYEQYFGPGTRLTVT.

Many counts were recorded for this clonotype. The chain carries TRBV25-1 and TRBJ2-5; 11 positions match TRBD1. The ends lost 5 bases at V and 5 bases at J; junction bases unmatched: 4. The CDR3 has 14 residues. Germline lookup yields CDR1 MGHDK and CDR2 SYGVNS. The CDR3 is CASSRTGGGETQYF. CDR3 sequence (DNA): TGTGCCAGCAGTCGGACAGGGGGCGGGGAGACCCAGTACTTC.

This clonotype is medium-sized within its sample. The chain is built from TRBV4-3 and TRBJ1-5; perhaps TRBD1 as D (6 bases). The length of the CDR3 is 16 residues. Trimming removed 3 bases at V and 6 bases at J, with 18 bases between. Germline loops: CDR1 LGHNA, CDR2 YSLEER. The CDR3 bases are TGCGCCAGCAGCCAGGGTTACAGGGCCGGGGGTCAGCCCCAGCATTTT. Translating it yields CASSQGYRAGGQPQHF.

This clonotype was counted ten times or more. The chain recombines TRBV14 with TRBJ1-2; 9 bases are a match to TRBD1. The CDR3 consists of 17 residues. Looked up from germline, CDR1 is SGHDN and CDR2 is FVKESK. J was trimmed by 5 bases and V by 2 bases; bases with no gene match: 12. CDR3 sequence reads: CASSQTPGQGLRYGYTF. CDR3 DNA: TGTGCCAGCAGCCAAACCCCGGGACAGGGCCTGCGTTATGGCTACACCTTC.

The rearrangement links TRBV9 to TRBJ2-3; 10 bases align to TRBD2. Germline V gives CDR1 SGDLS, CDR2 YYNGEE. This CDR3 is built from 15 residues. Trimming removed 3 bases from V and 6 bases from J; junction bases left unmatched: 7. CDR3 nucleotides: TGTGCCAGCAGCGCGGGACTAGCGATTGGGGATACGCAGTATTTT. Amino acid sequence: CASSAGLAIGDTQYF.

This clonotype was observed many times. J is TRBJ2-5 and V is TRBV29-1; 7 nucleotides agree with TRBD2. CDR1 is SQVTM, CDR2 ANQGSEA, per germline. The CDR3 is 12 residues long. The CDR3 loop reads CSIAGPQETQYF. The DNA for the CDR3 is TGCAGTATAGCGGGCCCCCAAGAGACCCAGTACTTC.

This clonotype was counted once. The genes are TRBV7-2 and TRBJ1-1; D remains ambiguous. There are 14 residues in the CDR3. With 5 bases removed from V and 0 bases from J, the gap between germline ends came to 10 bases. The germline gives CDR1 SGHTA, CDR2 FQGNSA. The CDR3 nucleotides read TGTGCCAGCAGCCCGACGGGCATGAACACTGAAGCTTTCTTT. Protein: CASSPTGMNTEAFF.

This rearrangement joins TRBV4-3 to TRBJ1-5; no definite D call. Trimming took off 0 bases at V and 0 bases at J, with 12 bases between the two ends. The CDR3 spans 17 residues. CDR1 is LGHNA and CDR2 is YSLEER in the germline V gene. This CDR3 is CASSQESGLYSNQPQHF. The CDR3 DNA sequence: TGCGCCAGCAGCCAAGAATCCGGACTCTATAGCAATCAGCCCCAGCATTTT.

This clonotype was seen many times. V usage is TRBV29-1 and J usage is TRBJ1-2, with unresolved D. The length of the CDR3 is 13 residues. With 3 bases removed from V and 6 bases from J, the gap between germline ends came to 14 bases. CDR1 and CDR2 (germline): SQVTM, ANQGSEA. The CDR3, as DNA: TGCAGCGTTGACTCCGCCATCCTGGATGGCTACACCTTC. This sequence encodes CSVDSAILDGYTF.

This sequence joins TRBV3-1 and TRBJ1-5; TRBD1 matches 9 bases. The ends lost 1 base at V and 6 bases at J; junction bases unmatched: 4. CDR1 is LGHDT, CDR2 YNNKEL, per germline (reference sequence). The CDR3 consists of 15 residues. CDR3 residues: CASSQAGTGFQPQHF. The DNA of the CDR3 is TGTGCCAGCAGCCAAGCCGGGACAGGGTTTCAGCCCCAGCATTTT.

In its sample, this clonotype was seen many times. The chain joins TRBV20-1 to TRBJ2-1, with D unresolved. Looked up from germline, CDR1 is DFQATT and CDR2 is SNEGSKA (reference sequence). The CDR3 is 11 residues long. Trimming removed 6 bases at V and 3 bases at J, with 6 bases between. The CDR3 DNA is TGCAGTGCCAGAAGCTACAATGAGCAGTTCTTC. Amino acid sequence: CSARSYNEQFF.